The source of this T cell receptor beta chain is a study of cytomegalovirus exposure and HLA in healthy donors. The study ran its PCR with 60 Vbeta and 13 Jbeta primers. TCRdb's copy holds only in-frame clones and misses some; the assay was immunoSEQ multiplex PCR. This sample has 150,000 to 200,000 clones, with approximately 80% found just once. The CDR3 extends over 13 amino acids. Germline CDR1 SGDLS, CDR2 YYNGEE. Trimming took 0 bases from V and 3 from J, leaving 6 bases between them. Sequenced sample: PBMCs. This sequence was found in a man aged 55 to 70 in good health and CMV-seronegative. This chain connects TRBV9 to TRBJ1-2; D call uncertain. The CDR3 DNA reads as TGTGCCAGCAGCGTAGGAACAGACTATGGCTACACCTTC. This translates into CASSVGTDYGYTF.